This TCR beta chain was profiled in a study of shared clonotypes between healthy human individuals. CD8 cells regarded as naive lacked CD45RO, were positively chosen for CCR7, and omitted terminally differentiated effector memory CD45RA+ cells. The study drew all its donors from Caucasian adults living in Nashville, Tennessee. Clones were sequenced by immunoSEQ multiplex PCR, and TCRdb holds only the in-frame ones, with some missing. The table lists 1.5 million to 2.5 million clones, about 95% of them singletons. V lost 1 base and J 0 bases, leaving 13 bases between the germline ends. Germline CDR1 reads MNHEY; CDR2 reads SMNVEV (reference sequence). The CDR3 extends over 17 amino acids.

Sample: naive CD8+ T cells sorted from blood. The rearrangement joins TRBV27 to TRBJ2-1, with unresolved D. This TCR was sampled from a man aged 18 to 35 in good health. DNA of the CDR3: TGTGCCAGCAGTTTATTACCCCTTCTGAGCTCCTACAATGAGCAGTTCTTC. Encoded protein: CASSLLPLLSSYNEQFF.